This passage covers 15 T cell receptor beta chains from one sample sequenced in a study of tissue T cells after allogeneic stem cell transplantation. Time point reported: mouse harvest day 7 after allogeneic transplant. Mouse grafts combined 10^7 T-cell-depleted bone marrow cells with 10^6 splenic CD5+ T cells. Clones were sequenced by immunoSEQ multiplex PCR, and TCRdb holds only the in-frame ones, with some missing. The sample yields about 9,000 clones, 45% seen once. Sequenced input: gut tissue. These receptors were obtained from a female BALB/c mouse given C57BL/6 T cells with graft-versus-host disease after an allogeneic hematopoietic cell transplant.

On this clone itself: All gene names here are mouse names. The sequenced fragment ends 1 residue before the CDR3 boundary, so the rest is inferred from the germline J gene. V gene TRBV31 combines with J gene TRBJ2-2; the D gene is possibly TRBD2 (7 bases). With 0 bases removed from V and 0 bases from J, the gap between germline ends came to 8 bases. Germline V CDR1 and CDR2: GKSSPN, SITVG. The CDR3 covers 15 residues. Partial CDR3 DNA: TGTGCCTGGAGTCTCTGGGGGCCAAACACCGGGCAGCTCTAC. It translates to CAWSLWGPNTGQLY. The CDR3 as a whole reads CAWSLWGPNTGQLYF.

With respect to this clone: Mouse names are used for the genes. Read sequence stops 1 residue before the CDR3 end, and the germline J gene provides the missing end. This sequence joins TRBV3 and TRBJ2-3; 7 positions agree with TRBD2. Germline V CDR1 and CDR2: SNHLY, FYNGKV (reference sequence). V lost 5 bases, J lost 0 bases, and 2 bases stayed unmatched. This CDR3 is built from 14 residues. The CDR3 spells CASSRTGSAETLYF. CDR3 DNA (partial): TGTGCCAGCAGCCGGACTGGTAGTGCAGAAACGCTGTAT.

Concerning this clone: Gene names refer to mouse genes. The CDR3 end lies 1 residue beyond the end of the read and is filled in from the germline J gene. The chain employs TRBV4 and TRBJ2-7, with D tentatively TRBD1 (6 bases). CDR1 and CDR2 (germline): LGHDT, YNNKQL (reference sequence). This CDR3 has 14 residues. The V end was cut by 4 bases, the J end by 0 bases, with 10 bases between. The CDR3 bases that were read are TGTGCCAGCAGCTCCGGGACAAACTCCTATGAACAGTAC. Translation: CASSSGTNSYEQY. The CDR3 in full is CASSSGTNSYEQYF.

In this sample, this clone turned up once. Gene names are mouse gene names. The CDR3 extends 1 residue past the end of the read, so its final part is completed from the germline J gene. The rearrangement uses TRBV31 and TRBJ2-3, with a possible D match to TRBD1 (6 bases). The V gene's germline CDR1 is GKSSPN and CDR2 SITVG. Between the trimmed V and J ends, which lost 4 bases and 1 base, there was a span of 9 bases. The CDR3 is made up of 13 amino acids. CDR3 DNA, as far as it was read: TGTGCCTGGACAGGGGAGGGTGCAGAAACGCTGTAT. It codes for CAWTGEGAETLY. The full CDR3 protein is CAWTGEGAETLYF.

Points on this clone: Gene names are the mouse ones. The read gets to within 1 residue of the CDR3 end, and the germline J gene fills in the rest. V usage is TRBV14 and J usage is TRBJ2-5; 11 nucleotides align to TRBD1. V shed 2 bases and J 3 bases; nucleotides not matched to a gene: 5. The CDR3 is 16 amino acids. Germline V gene lookup returns CDR1 SGHDT and CDR2 FRDEAV. The CDR3 loop reads CASSFQGQGVQDTQYF. The part of the CDR3 DNA that was read is TGTGCCAGCAGTTTTCAGGGACAGGGGGTACAAGACACCCAGTAC.

As concerns this clone: Gene names are mouse gene names. The CDR3 goes on 1 residue after the read ends, and that part is filled in from the germline J gene. This chain joins TRBV2 and TRBJ2-5; D unresolved. Germline-derived CDR1 and CDR2 are LGHNA and YSYQKL. Trimming removed 2 bases from V and 5 bases from J, with 8 bases in between. The CDR3 has 13 residues. The CDR3 bases that were read are TGTGCCAGCAGCCAATCTGAGGGAGACACCCAGTAC. Residues: CASSQSEGDTQY. The full-length CDR3 reads as CASSQSEGDTQYF.

In this sample, this clone turned up a few times. The gene names here belong to mouse. The CDR3 end is not reached by the read, which stops 1 residue before it; the germline J gene fills it in. The genes are TRBV23 and TRBJ1-1; the table's D call, TRBD1, was not checked against the DNA. The CDR3 has 13 residues. Germline CDR1 reads KGHTA; CDR2 reads FQNQQP. CDR3 loop: CSSSQYREPEVFF. The sequenced part of the CDR3 DNA is TGCTCCAGCAGTCAATACAGGGAGCCAGAAGTCTTC.

As for this clone: Any gene name here is a mouse gene name. The CDR3 end is not reached by the read, which stops 1 residue before it; the germline J gene fills it in. The rearrangement links TRBV26 to TRBJ1-2; D gene ambiguous. The CDR3 loop spans 13 amino acids. CDR1 is KGHPV and CDR2 is FQNQEV in the germline V gene (reference sequence). V lost 2 bases and J 2 bases, leaving 6 bases between the germline ends. The CDR3 region is CASSLRGNSDYTF. The DNA read from the CDR3 is TGTGCCAGCAGTCTGCGGGGTAACTCCGACTACACC.

This clone was counted once. Gene names and germline refer to mouse. With the read ending 1 residue before the CDR3 end, the germline J gene is used to fill in that end. This chain connects TRBV15 to TRBJ1-6, with D unresolved. TRBJ1-6 is an ORF for which the function is uncertain. This CDR3 is built from 13 residues. The V end was cut by 1 base, the J end by 7 bases, with 5 bases between. Germline V gene sequence: CDR1 SGHND, CDR2 FRSKSL. CDR3: CASSLGGNSPLYF. The sequenced CDR3 bases are TGTGCCAGCAGTTTAGGGGGAAATTCGCCCCTCTAC.

In this sample, this clone turned up a few times. Gene names and germline match the mouse. The CDR3 goes on 1 residue after the read ends, and that part is filled in from the germline J gene. V is TRBV13-2 and J is TRBJ1-3, with D perhaps TRBD1 (6 bases). Germline V gene lookup returns CDR1 NNHNN and CDR2 SYGAGS (reference sequence). This CDR3 spans 15 amino acids. Trimming removed 3 bases from V and 0 bases from J, with 10 bases in between. The CDR3 loop is CASGAPDSSGNTLYF. Incomplete CDR3 DNA: TGTGCCAGCGGTGCCCCGGACAGTTCTGGAAATACGCTCTAT.

The sample holds a few counts of this clone. Genes and germline are mouse. The CDR3 is cut off 1 residue early in the read; its end comes from the germline J gene. J is TRBJ1-3 and V is TRBV26; D remains ambiguous. From germline, CDR1 is KGHPV and CDR2 FQNQEV (reference sequence). Trimming left V 2 bases short and J 0 bases short, with 5 bases between. The CDR3 contains 14 residues. CDR3 bases read: TGTGCCAGCAGTCTGAGCATTTCTGGAAATACGCTCTAT. Protein: CASSLSISGNTLY. The whole CDR3 region reads CASSLSISGNTLYF.

Remarks on this clone: The genes are named according to mouse. The CDR3 loop reads CASSVLGGRAEQFF. The CDR3 DNA, read in part, is TGTGCCAGCAGTGTACTGGGGGGGCGTGCTGAGCAGTTC. The chain recombines TRBV13-3 with TRBJ2-1; 11 bases are shared with TRBD2. The CDR3 end lies 1 residue beyond the end of the read and is filled in from the germline J gene. This CDR3 region has 14 residues. Germline V gene sequence: CDR1 NNHDY, CDR2 SYVADS. The V segment lost 3 bases and the J segment 6 bases; nucleotides outside the gene matches: 2.

About this clone itself: Genes and germline are mouse. The CDR3 is cut off 1 residue early in the read; its end comes from the germline J gene. The gene calls are TRBV2 and TRBJ2-1; D possibly uses TRBD1 or TRBD2 (5 bases each). The V end lost 1 base, the J end lost 1 base, and 5 bases lay between the germline ends. From germline, CDR1 is LGHNA and CDR2 YSYQKL. This CDR3 is built from 14 residues. CDR3 residues: CASSQGGNYAEQFF. The sequenced part of the CDR3 DNA is TGTGCCAGCAGCCAAGGGGGGAACTATGCTGAGCAGTTC.

A note on this clone: Gene names and germline refer to mouse. The DNA ends 1 residue before the CDR3 does, and the rest of the CDR3 is filled in from the germline J gene. The genes are TRBV16 and TRBJ2-5; 11 nucleotides match TRBD2. V shed 4 bases, J shed 1 base, and the junction held 10 bases outside the gene matches. Germline values: CDR1 SGHSA, CDR2 FRNQAP. CDR3 size: 18 residues. The sequenced CDR3 bases are TGTGCAAGCAGCTCTAACTGGGGGGGCGAGGAAGACCAAGACACCCAGTAC. Its protein is CASSSNWGGEEDQDTQY. The whole CDR3 is CASSSNWGGEEDQDTQYF.

A remark on this clone: Genes and germline come from the mouse. Read data end 1 residue before the CDR3 end; the end is taken from the germline J gene. The chain links TRBV16 to TRBJ2-4; D is possibly TRBD1 (6 bases). Trimming pared 5 bases from V and 2 bases from J, leaving 11 bases between. CDR1 SGHSA and CDR2 FRNQAP come from the germline V gene. CDR3 length: 14 amino acids. CDR3 amino acids: CASSPPGAQNTLYF. The CDR3 DNA, read in part, is TGTGCAAGCAGCCCTCCAGGGGCTCAAAACACCTTGTAC.